The 9 T cell receptor beta chains below were found in one sample sequenced in a study of CD8 T cells in ankylosing spondylitis. Study-wide results and limits: Blood of patients with ankylosing spondylitis appeared to be characterized by a TCR beta motif of roughly eight highly homologous variants.

Their antigens are not known. TCRdb analysed the 5' RACE reads with MiXCR anew, one entry per CDR3 protein. The table has 700,000 to 1,000,000 distinct CDR3 sequences, 12% seen once. The sample consisted of blood, either unsorted or a sorted T cell fraction (not recorded which). Receptors originate from a male donor with ankylosing spondylitis.

The J gene is TRBJ2-3, the V gene TRBV10-1, with TRBD2 identical over 9 bases. V dropped 4 bases and J dropped 4; count of bases not matched to a gene: 6. Germline V gene lookup returns CDR1 WNHNN and CDR2 SYGVQD (reference sequence). This CDR3 is built from 15 residues. The CDR3 DNA reads as TGCGCCAGCAGTGGATTAGCGGGAGATTCAGATACGCAGTATTTT. Translating gives CASSGLAGDSDTQYF.

The chain recombines TRBV6-1 with TRBJ1-1; D not resolved. CDR1 and CDR2 from the germline V gene are MNHNS and SASEGT. Trimming left V 6 bases short and J 1 base short, with 15 bases between. This CDR3 contains 15 residues. The CDR3 here is CASSLFALENTEAFF. The CDR3 coding sequence is TGTGCCAGCAGCCTATTTGCACTGGAGAACACTGAAGCTTTCTTT.

This clonotype showed up many times. The CDR3 region has the DNA TGCAGCGTTGACCGGGCCGGTTCGGTTCTAGAGACCCAGTACTTC. As protein: CSVDRAGSVLETQYF. The J gene is TRBJ2-5, the V gene TRBV29-1; D remains unclear. V was pared by 3 bases and J by 4 bases, with 18 bases between. Germline CDR1 reads SQVTM; CDR2 reads ANQGSEA. This CDR3 comprises 15 residues.

This clonotype was recorded at least ten times. The chain is built from TRBV5-6 and TRBJ2-4; 7 positions agree with TRBD1. Losses at the gene ends were 4 bases for V and 7 bases for J; bases not matched to a gene: 11. CDR1 is SGHDT and CDR2 is YYEEEE in the germline V gene. The CDR3 covers 15 residues. This CDR3 reads CASSQPRQGVNIQYF. The CDR3 DNA is TGTGCCAGCAGCCAACCAAGACAGGGCGTGAACATTCAGTACTTC.

In its sample, this clonotype was seen a few times. V is TRBV10-3 and J is TRBJ1-3; D is ambiguous. CDR3 length: 15 amino acids. Trimming stripped 2 bases from V and 0 bases from J, with 8 bases between. Per germline, CDR1 ENHRY and CDR2 SYGVKD. The CDR3 protein is CAISELGPSGNTIYF. CDR3 in DNA: TGTGCCATCAGTGAGCTCGGGCCCTCTGGAAACACCATATATTTT.

This clonotype has at least ten counts. The chain recombines TRBV20-1 with TRBJ2-5; no definite D call. The V end lost 0 bases, the J end lost 5 bases, and 7 bases lay between the germline ends. Germline V CDR1 and CDR2: DFQATT, SNEGSKA (reference sequence). The CDR3 covers 12 residues. CDR3 coding DNA: TGCAGTGCTAGAGATAATCGGGAGACCCAGTACTTC. It specifies CSARDNRETQYF.

This clonotype was detected ten times or more. This chain uses TRBV6-1 with TRBJ2-3, with D tentatively TRBD2 (7 bases). This CDR3 is built from 15 residues. Germline values: CDR1 MNHNS, CDR2 SASEGT. V lost 7 bases and J lost 1, with 15 bases in between. The CDR3 DNA sequence: TGTGCCAGCAAACGGGGGGCGGGCGGCACAGATACGCAGTATTTT. Protein product: CASKRGAGGTDTQYF.

This chain connects TRBV20-1 to TRBJ2-7; no firm D call. Germline CDR1 reads DFQATT; CDR2 reads SNEGSKA (reference sequence). V was pared by 4 bases and J by 6 bases, with 10 bases between. The CDR3 is 11 residues long. The CDR3 DNA sequence: TGCAGTGCTACCGGTCAGCGCGAGCAGTACTTC. It encodes CSATGQREQYF.

This clonotype was counted at least ten times. This chain links TRBV6-2 or TRBV6-3 with TRBJ2-7, with D maybe TRBD1 (6 bases). V was cut by 2 bases and J by 11 bases, with 16 bases left in between. The CDR3 extends over 13 amino acids. The germline CDR1 and CDR2 sequences are MNHEY and SVGEGT. The CDR3 DNA is TGTGCCAGCAGTTACCGGACAGCGACGTTAAAGTACTTC. Its translation: CASSYRTATLKYF.